This TCR beta chain was retrieved from a study of technical replicates of blood from a few donors. V was clipped by 3 bases and J by 0 bases, with 6 bases between them. Per the germline V gene, CDR1 is SEHNR and CDR2 is FQNEAQ (reference sequence). This CDR3 spans 13 amino acids. Here immunoSEQ multiplex PCR was the method, and the copy in TCRdb shows in-frame clones only, minus some. The sample lists over 10,000 clones, about 94% occurring once. The gene calls are TRBV7-9 and TRBJ2-7; the D is unclear. Sequenced: PBMCs. The origin of this receptor is a human donor in good health. The DNA of the CDR3 is TGTGCCAGCAGCTTTCGGAGCTCCTACGAGCAGTACTTC. Translated, it gives CASSFRSSYEQYF.